A selection of T cell receptor beta chains follows, all from one sample in a study of blood T cell repertoires in COVID-19. Libraries were prepared by immunoSEQ multiplex PCR; TCRdb keeps only in-frame clonotypes and omits some of them. This table holds approximately 140,000 clones, around 89% found once. Sample: peripheral blood. The receptors were sampled from a man between 45 and 60 years old with active or convalescent COVID-19. Each CDR3 is given with its conserved first and last residue. A D gene is named only where the DNA matches it firmly. Size values are once, few and many counts, or a class for expanded clones, and some rows have none.

>.|TRBJ2-3|.|TRBV11-3
TGTGCCAGCAGCTTAGACTATAGCACAGATACGCAGTATTTT
CASSLDYSTDTQYF
>TRBD2|TRBJ2-3|.|TRBV3-1/TRBV3-2
TGTGCCAGCAGCCAAGATTTCCCGCGAAGCGGGAGGGAAGCGGATACGCAGTATTTT
CASSQDFPRSGREADTQYF
>TRBD2|TRBJ2-1|.|TRBV12-5
TGTGCTAGTGTCGGCGGGGGGCGTACCTACAATGAGCAGTTCTTC
CASVGGGRTYNEQFF
>TRBD1|TRBJ2-2|.|TRBV15
TGTGCCACCAGCAGATTAAACAGGGGCCACCCAAACACCGGGGAGCTGTTTTTT
CATSRLNRGHPNTGELFF
>.|TRBJ1-1|.|TRBV7-2
TGTGCCAGCAGCGCGAGGACAGCTTACACTGAAGCTTTCTTT
CASSARTAYTEAFF
>.|TRBJ1-1|.|TRBV11-2
TGTGCCAGCAGCTTAGTCGGTATGAACACTGAAGCTTTCTTT
CASSLVGMNTEAFF
>.|TRBJ2-7|.|TRBV11-2
TGTGCCAGCGGCGGGACAGTAACTTCCTACGAGCAGTACTTC
CASGGTVTSYEQYF
>.|TRBJ2-3|.|TRBV5-1
TGCGCCAGCAGCTTAGACTCAAAAAACACAGATACGCAGTATTTT
CASSLDSKNTDTQYF
>.|TRBJ2-7|.|TRBV5-1
TGCGCCAGCAGCTATTGGGCAGGGGACCCCTACGAGCAGTACTTC
CASSYWAGDPYEQYF
>.|TRBJ2-5|.|TRBV30
TGTGCCTGGAGTGTTGAAGAGAGAGAGACCCAGTACTTC
CAWSVEERETQYF
>TRBD1|TRBJ1-5|.|TRBV6-5
TGTGCCAGCAGTAGGACAGGGAGCCAGCCCCAGCATTTT
CASSRTGSQPQHF
>.|TRBJ2-7|.|TRBV6-5
TGTGCCACCCGCCCGGGGGGCCAACCCTACGAGCAGTACTTC
CATRPGGQPYEQYF
>TRBD1|TRBJ1-2|.|TRBV27
TGTGCCAGCAGTTCCCAAATGGGACAGGGCGGGAGCTATGGCTACACCTTC
CASSSQMGQGGSYGYTF
>TRBD2|TRBJ2-3|.|TRBV29-1
TGCAGCGTTGAAGGCGGGGGACTCACGAGACCAGATACGCAGTATTTT
CSVEGGGLTRPDTQYF
>.|TRBJ2-2|.|TRBV5-1
TGCGCCAGCATGGGGGCAGGTGGCACCGGGGAGCTGTTTTTT
CASMGAGGTGELFF
>.|TRBJ1-2|.|TRBV5-6
TGTGCCAGCAGCTTGTCGGGGAGGGCTAACTATGGCTACACCTTC
CASSLSGRANYGYTF
>.|TRBJ2-3|.|TRBV29-1
TGCAGCGTTGAAGGTATCCGGGACACAACAGATACGCAGTATTTT
CSVEGIRDTTDTQYF
>.|TRBJ1-2|.|TRBV9
TGTGCCAGCAGCGTGGGTGGGGACTTCAACTATGGCTACACCTTC
CASSVGGDFNYGYTF
>TRBD1|TRBJ1-1|.|TRBV10-1
TGCGCCAGCAGCACCGGGACAGGGAACACTGAAGCTTTCTTT
CASSTGTGNTEAFF
>.|TRBJ2-6|.|TRBV29-1
TGCAGCGTTGCGGTGAGCTCTGGGGCCAACGTCCTGACTTTC
CSVAVSSGANVLTF
>TRBD1|TRBJ2-5|.|TRBV5-1
TGCGCCAGCAGCTCGGGACAGTTGGAGACCCAGTACTTC
CASSSGQLETQYF
>.|TRBJ2-5|.|TRBV6-6
TGTGCCAGCAGTTCTCGGACAGGAGGGGAGACCCAGTACTTC
CASSSRTGGETQYF
>.|TRBJ1-1|.|TRBV7-8
TGTGCCAGCAGCTTAGAGTCCAGGGGCGTTTTCTTT
CASSLESRGVFF
>TRBD2|TRBJ2-1|once|TRBV7-2
TGTGCCAGCAGCTTAGAAACTAGCGGGGGCTACAATGAGCAGTTCTTC
CASSLETSGGYNEQFF
>.|TRBJ1-2|.|TRBV6-5
TGTGCCAGCAGTTACTCGACAGCGAGCTATGGCTACACCTTC
CASSYSTASYGYTF
>TRBD2|TRBJ2-7|.|TRBV14
TGTGCCAGCAGCCAAGATACTAGCGGAGTCACCTACGAGCAGTACTTC
CASSQDTSGVTYEQYF
>.|TRBJ1-2|.|TRBV28
TGTGCCAGCTCCAGGACACTGTATGGCTACACCTTC
CASSRTLYGYTF
>TRBD2|TRBJ2-2|.|TRBV7-2
TGTGCCAGCAGCTTCAAAGTGGGAGGGACCGGGGAGCTGTTTTTT
CASSFKVGGTGELFF
>.|TRBJ2-2|.|TRBV28
TGTGCCAGCAGACGGGAGAGGGACACCGGGGAGCTGTTTTTT
CASRRERDTGELFF
>TRBD1|TRBJ1-2|.|TRBV14
TGTGCCAGCAGCCCGGACAGGGGTCGTACCTATGGCTACACCTTC
CASSPDRGRTYGYTF
>.|TRBJ2-7|.|TRBV11-2
TGTGCCAGCAGCTTAGGACTAGTTGGATCCTACGAGCAGTACTTC
CASSLGLVGSYEQYF
>.|TRBJ1-1|.|TRBV3-1/TRBV3-2
TGTGCCAGCAGTCTAATACAGGGGAACACTGAAGCTTTCTTT
CASSLIQGNTEAFF
>.|TRBJ2-5|.|TRBV6-5
TGTGCCAAGCTACACAGGGCCCAAGAGACCCAGTACTTC
CAKLHRAQETQYF
>.|TRBJ2-5|.|TRBV28
TGTGCCAGCAGTTTTTTCAGGGACCAAGAGACCCAGTACTTC
CASSFFRDQETQYF
>.|TRBJ2-1|.|TRBV11-2
TGTGCCAGCAGCTTAGTGACGGAGCGGCAGTTCTTC
CASSLVTERQFF
>.|TRBJ2-1|.|TRBV19
TGTGCCAGTGGCCTCGGGACTTTTGCGAACAATGAGCAGTTCTTC
CASGLGTFANNEQFF
>TRBD1|TRBJ1-2|.|TRBV7-2
TGTGCCAGCAGCTTACAACAGGGGGGCTATGGCTACACCTTC
CASSLQQGGYGYTF
>.|TRBJ2-7|.|TRBV28
TGTGCCAGCAGTCCACTAATCACCGGCTCCTACGAGCAGTACTTC
CASSPLITGSYEQYF
>TRBD1|TRBJ1-2|.|TRBV29-1
TGCAGCGCCGGGACAGAAAATGGCTACACCTTC
CSAGTENGYTF
>TRBD2|TRBJ2-1|.|TRBV6-2/TRBV6-3
TGTGCCAGCAGTTACGCGGCGGGAGGGGGATACAATGAGCAGTTCTTC
CASSYAAGGGYNEQFF